This T cell receptor (beta chain) was sequenced for a study of T cell repertoires in cytomegalovirus infection (dated 2019 in TCRdb). With respect to the entire study: The HLA type of each donor mattered for the analysis, because public TCR beta signatures pointed to carriage of CMV infection along with the matching HLA type.

Sequencing was performed on an Illumina HiSeq 1500. TCRdb trimmed the raw reads at Q25, called clones with MiXCR and kept productive beta chains. Entries that share a CDR3 protein sequence are merged under the most common genes and DNA. Present in this sample are around 530,000 distinct CDR3 sequences, 16% of which were seen just once. The top ten hold 24% of the sample. Concerning this clonotype: Its antigen is currently not known. Per-base quality was not reported, and no clone a single base away is much larger than it.

Relative to germline, V is 2 bases shorter and J is 7 bases shorter, with 15 bases between their ends. The CDR3 measures 15 amino acids from cysteine to phenylalanine. Only CDR3 DNA remains: 45 bases, in frame from the first base. Via the germline V gene (reference sequence), CDR1 is MNHEY and CDR2 SMNVEV. Overall study results and their limits: The ex vivo response was dominated by HLA-C-restricted CMV-specific TCR beta clonotypes, which also provided the single most frequent clonotype in two of eight donors. Carriers of CMV infection plus the relevant HLA type were discriminated by the cumulative frequency of public TCR beta family members in the study cohort and in an independent roughly 340-donor cohort.

The TCR comes from a human donor in good health (CMV status not recorded). Some clones in this sample may be carry-over from other donors' samples. The specimen sequenced was CD8+ T cells from PBMCs. The sequence is built from TRBV27 and TRBJ2-1; the D gene may be TRBD1 or TRBD2, since each aligns over 5 bases. CDR3 protein: CASSLLFIGENEQFF. The DNA reads TGTGCCAGCAGTTTACTCTTCATAGGGGAGAATGAGCAGTTCTTC.